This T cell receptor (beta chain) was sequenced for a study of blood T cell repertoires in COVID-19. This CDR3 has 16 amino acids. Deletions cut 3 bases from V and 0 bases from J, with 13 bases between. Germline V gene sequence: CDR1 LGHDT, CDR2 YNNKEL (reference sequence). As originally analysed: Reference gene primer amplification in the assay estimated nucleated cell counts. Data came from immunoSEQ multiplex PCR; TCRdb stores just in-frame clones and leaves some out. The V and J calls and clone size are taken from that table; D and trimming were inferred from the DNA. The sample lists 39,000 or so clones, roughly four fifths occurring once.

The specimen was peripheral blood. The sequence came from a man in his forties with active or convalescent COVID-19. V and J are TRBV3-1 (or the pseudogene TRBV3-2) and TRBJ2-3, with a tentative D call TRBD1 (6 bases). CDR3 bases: TGTGCCAGCAGCCATGGTGACAGGCCGAGCACAGATACGCAGTATTTT. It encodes CASSHGDRPSTDTQYF.